This T cell receptor (beta chain) appears in the sequencing data of a study of OX40 agonist ivuxolimab in advanced cancers. Germline V CDR1 and CDR2: MDHEN, SYDVKM. The V end was cut by 3 bases, the J end by 6 bases, with 9 bases between. There are 14 residues in the CDR3. The table came from immunoSEQ multiplex PCR; TCRdb's copy has only in-frame clones and leaves some out. This table holds 75,000 to 95,000 clones, 89% found once. Points on this clone: Its antigen is not known.

Study-wide results and limits: Both CD4+ and CD8+ T cell populations in blood had undergone clonal expansion by week 6 at 0.1 to 3.0 mg/kg.

This sequence originates from an adult with an advanced solid tumor such as melanoma, head and neck, liver or kidney cancer. This chain joins TRBV28 and TRBJ1-6; D uncertain. The sample in question was CD4+ or CD8+ T cells sorted from blood, obtained in a trial of the OX40 agonist ivuxolimab. The CDR3 loop is CASSFRQFNSPLHF. The CDR3, as DNA: TGTGCCAGCAGTTTTAGGCAGTTTAATTCACCCCTCCACTTT.